Listed here is a single T cell receptor beta chain. Its antigen is still unknown. No per-base quality is available; no much larger clone lies one base away. The data derive from a study of OX40 agonist ivuxolimab in advanced cancers. As for the study more broadly: Ivuxolimab, which targeted the costimulatory receptor OX40 (CD134), was an agonistic, fully human IgG2 monoclonal antibody. Intravenous ivuxolimab was administered to patients every 2 weeks at six dose levels: 0.01, 0.1, 0.3, 1.5, 3 and 10 mg/kg. Of the approximately 53 patients in dose escalation, about 20 had hepatocellular carcinoma, about 15 had melanoma, 9 had renal cell carcinoma and 9 had head and neck cancer. The dose-escalation cohort was 80% to 90% male with a mean age of roughly 62 years, ranging from roughly 20 to 80. Patients were allowed to have had prior anti-PD-1, anti-PD-L1 or anti-CTLA-4 therapy, and more than 35% of the dose-escalation patients had been treated with checkpoint inhibitors. Partial responses occurred in three dose-escalation patients, of whom one had hepatocellular carcinoma and two had cutaneous melanoma. The purpose of peripheral TCRbeta sequencing was to test whether ivuxolimab changed TCR sequence diversity and led to clonal T-cell expansion. The paper describes the monotherapy dose-escalation part (N of about 47 patients) of the phase I trial of ivuxolimab. Beyond this particular receptor, the publication reports: In the 0.1-3.0 mg/kg groups, partial responders were among the patients with the lowest normalized peripheral clonal expansion, particularly in CD8+ T cells. On average, CD8+ T cells showed more expanded clones than CD4+ T cells after ivuxolimab. Low levels of normalized T-cell clonal expansion were also seen in some nonresponding patients. The antigen specificity of the clonally expanded peripheral T cells was not determined. At doses from 0.1 to 3.0 mg/kg, clonal expansion was seen in both CD4+ and CD8+ blood T cells between baseline and week 6.

For sequencing of the TCRbeta CDR3 region, genomic DNA was extracted from the sorted cells. The immunoSEQ Assay was used for sequencing of TCRbeta CDR3 regions. Not all clones reach the TCRdb copy of this immuneACCESS table, which keeps in-frame sequences only. Checked studies attribute under half of the gap to unresolved V genes and leave the rest unexplained. The sample table contains approximately 61,000 clones; only one count was recorded for approximately 90% of them. In total, the top ten clones hold roughly a sixth of the sample. Patients with autoimmune disease history or receiving systemic immunosuppression were excluded from the trial. In every dose cohort, peripheral blood was drawn for TCR sequencing at baseline, cycle 4 day 1, and cycle 7 day 1. Samples came from an open-label, multicenter, first-in-human phase I dose-escalation trial of ivuxolimab. The trial enrolled adults with locally advanced or metastatic head and neck squamous cell, hepatocellular, melanoma or renal cell carcinoma. CD4+ and CD8+ T cells were sorted separately from peripheral blood before TCR sequencing.

As encoded in the germline V gene, CDR1 is SQVTM while CDR2 is ANQGSEA. The CDR3 measures 11 amino acids from cysteine to phenylalanine. Just the 33-base CDR3 DNA is kept, in frame starting at base 1. V is shortened by 5 bases, J by 2 bases, and the region joining them spans 3 bases. Sequencing used CD4+ or CD8+ T cells sorted from blood, obtained in a trial of the OX40 agonist ivuxolimab. The sequence derives from an adult with an advanced solid tumor such as melanoma, head and neck, liver or kidney cancer. Recombination joined TRBV29-1 with TRBJ2-2; the D gene lacks a confident call. The DNA reads as follows: TGCAGCGTTTATAACACCGGGGAGCTGTTTTTT. Protein translation: CSVYNTGELFF.